This is a list of T cell receptor beta chains from one sample in a study of blood T cell repertoires in COVID-19. Sequencing used immunoSEQ multiplex PCR; TCRdb keeps in-frame clones, though not all of them. The sample lists some 150,000 clones, 85% to 90% occurring once. Sequencing was carried out using peripheral blood. Receptors originate from a woman aged 50 to 60 with active or convalescent COVID-19. Each CDR3 is given with its conserved first and last residue. A D gene is named only where the DNA matches it firmly. Clone size appears in some rows only: once, few, many, or a class for an expanded clone.

- TRBJ1-2 - TRBV19 CASSLRDDYGYTF TGTGCCAGTAGTCTGCGGGACGATTATGGCTACACCTTC
- TRBJ2-7 - TRBV19 CASSIAPGVPYEQYF TGTGCCAGTAGTATAGCTCCAGGGGTTCCCTACGAGCAGTACTTC
- TRBJ1-1 TRBD1 TRBV5-4 CASSLGGAQGANTEAFF TGTGCCAGCAGCTTGGGGGGGGCACAGGGGGCGAACACTGAAGCTTTCTTT
- TRBJ1-2 TRBD1 TRBV10-3 CAISEFQGVYGYTF TGTGCCATCAGTGAGTTTCAGGGGGTCTATGGCTACACCTTC
- TRBJ1-2 TRBD1 TRBV7-2 CASSLRQGGLYGYTF TGTGCCAGCAGCTTACGGCAGGGGGGTCTCTATGGCTACACCTTC
- TRBJ2-2 TRBD2 TRBV4-1 CASSQVSSGKEVSGELFF TGCGCCAGCAGCCAAGTTTCTAGCGGGAAAGAGGTTTCCGGGGAGCTGTTTTTT
- TRBJ1-2 TRBD1 TRBV7-2 CASSLGQGLTGYGYTF TGTGCCAGCAGCTTAGGACAGGGCCTGACGGGCTATGGCTACACCTTC
- TRBJ2-2 TRBD2 TRBV7-9 CASSLGFSLAGDTGELFF TGTGCCAGCAGCTTAGGCTTCTCACTAGCGGGGGACACCGGGGAGCTGTTTTTT
- TRBJ1-3 TRBD1 TRBV6-5 CASTLGHRGGNTIYF TGTGCCAGCACCCTAGGACACCGAGGGGGCAACACCATATATTTT
- TRBJ1-4 - TRBV11-2 CASSLTGLEKLFF TGTGCCAGCAGCTTAACAGGGTTGGAAAAACTGTTTTTT
- TRBJ2-7 TRBD1 TRBV7-8 CASSSPDRAIYEQYF TGTGCCAGCAGCTCGCCGGACAGGGCAATCTACGAGCAGTACTTC
few TRBJ2-1 - TRBV7-2 CASSLTGVQFF TGTGCCAGCAGCCTTACGGGAGTGCAGTTCTTC
- TRBJ2-1 TRBD2 TRBV30 CAWRDGLAGGYDEQFF TGTGCCTGGAGGGATGGACTAGCGGGAGGGTACGATGAGCAGTTCTTC
- TRBJ2-2 - TRBV3-1/TRBV3-2 CASSQELGRTHTGELFF TGTGCCAGCAGCCAAGAGCTAGGACGGACACACACCGGGGAGCTGTTTTTT
- TRBJ1-5 - TRBV7-8 CASSLGDSNQPQHF TGTGCCAGCAGCTTAGGCGATAGCAATCAGCCCCAGCATTTT
- TRBJ2-1 - TRBV15 CATSGGSSAGEQFF TGTGCCACCAGCGGGGGGTCTAGCGCGGGTGAGCAGTTCTTC
- TRBJ1-1 TRBD1 TRBV6-5 CASSFMRGQIVFF TGTGCCAGCAGTTTTATGAGGGGGCAAATAGTTTTCTTT
- TRBJ1-5 - TRBV6-6 CASSYPRGVVQPQHF TGTGCCAGCAGTTACCCCCGGGGGGTGGTCCAGCCCCAGCATTTT
once TRBJ1-2 - TRBV19 CASSIGRYGYTF TGTGCCAGTAGCATCGGGAGGTATGGCTACACCTTC
- TRBJ1-2 TRBD1 TRBV20-1 CSAGTGDGYTF TGCAGTGCTGGGACAGGGGATGGCTACACCTTC
- TRBJ2-1 - TRBV28 CASSLWRERYNEQFF TGTGCCAGCAGTTTGTGGAGGGAGAGATACAATGAGCAGTTCTTC
- TRBJ1-1 - TRBV25-1 CASRGGTEAFF TGTGCCAGCCGGGGGGGAACTGAAGCTTTCTTT
- TRBJ1-4 - TRBV28 CASSLYLRTPEKLFF TGTGCCAGCAGTTTATACCTCCGGACACCAGAAAAACTGTTTTTT
- TRBJ2-7 TRBD2 TRBV5-4 CASSATSGGAHEQYF TGTGCCAGCAGCGCAACTAGCGGGGGGGCCCACGAGCAGTACTTC
- TRBJ1-1 TRBD1 TRBV7-2 CASSLAMPGGGGTEAFF TGTGCCAGCAGCTTAGCGATGCCAGGGGGCGGTGGGACTGAAGCTTTCTTT
- TRBJ2-1 - TRBV3-1/TRBV3-2 CASSHTLTLVNEQFF TGTGCCAGCAGCCACACCCTAACCCTTGTCAATGAGCAGTTCTTC
- TRBJ1-1 TRBD1 TRBV30 CAWSARYRGYTEAFF TGTGCCTGGAGTGCAAGATACAGGGGGTACACTGAAGCTTTCTTT
once TRBJ2-1 - TRBV6-2/TRBV6-3 CASSQEAGIKFF TGTGCCAGCAGTCAAGAGGCGGGAATCAAGTTCTTC
- TRBJ2-7 TRBD2 TRBV2 CASTRTSGRAEQYF TGTGCCAGCACAAGGACTAGCGGGAGAGCCGAGCAGTACTTC
- TRBJ2-4 - TRBV28 CASSSPGLLAKNIQYF TGTGCCAGCAGTTCCCCGGGACTGCTAGCCAAAAACATTCAGTACTTC
- TRBJ1-1 TRBD1 TRBV2 CATRDRVNTEAFF TGTGCCACCCGGGACAGGGTGAACACTGAAGCTTTCTTT
- TRBJ2-1 - TRBV10-1 CASSLDFSSYNEQFF TGCGCCAGCAGCCTTGATTTTAGCTCCTACAATGAGCAGTTCTTC
- TRBJ1-5 TRBD1 TRBV19 CASSIKIPGQGRGEHF TGTGCCAGTAGTATAAAGATCCCGGGACAGGGCAGAGGAGAACATTTT
medium-sized TRBJ2-3 TRBD2 TRBV28 CASSLGTSGRRSPDTQYF TGTGCCAGCAGTTTAGGGACTAGCGGGAGGAGGTCGCCAGATACGCAGTATTTT
few TRBJ1-6 TRBD1 TRBV18 CASSPNQGDQSPLHF TGTGCCAGCTCACCGAATCAGGGGGACCAATCACCCCTCCACTTT
once TRBJ1-2 - TRBV7-2 CASSLNSFTFLYGYTF TGTGCCAGCAGCTTAAACAGCTTCACCTTTCTCTATGGCTACACCTTC
- TRBJ1-1 - TRBV7-2 CASADINLNTEAFF TGTGCCAGCGCTGACATTAATTTGAACACTGAAGCTTTCTTT
- TRBJ2-3 TRBD2 TRBV7-2 CASSFTSGSTDTQYF TGTGCCAGCAGCTTCACTAGCGGGAGCACAGATACGCAGTATTTT
few TRBJ1-1 TRBD1 TRBV7-8 CASRADRGHGNEAFF TGTGCCAGCAGAGCTGACAGGGGCCATGGGAATGAAGCTTTCTTT
- TRBJ2-3 - TRBV28 CASSFFQATDTQYF TGTGCCAGCAGTTTTTTTCAGGCCACAGATACGCAGTATTTT
- TRBJ1-2 TRBD1 TRBV18 CASLTTGTGNGYTF TGTGCCAGCCTCACAACCGGGACAGGGAATGGCTACACCTTC
- TRBJ1-3 - TRBV28 CASVLGDSSGNTIYF TGTGCCAGCGTCTTGGGCGACAGCTCTGGAAACACCATATATTTT
- TRBJ1-5 - TRBV7-2 CASSLVGGGNQPQHF TGTGCCAGCAGCTTAGTAGGCGGGGGGAATCAGCCCCAGCATTTT
- TRBJ1-5 - TRBV30 CAWSAQGTQPQHF TGTGCCTGGAGTGCTCAGGGAACTCAGCCCCAGCATTTT
- TRBJ2-5 TRBD2 TRBV28 CATTGGLETQYF TGTGCCACCACGGGGGGGCTCGAGACCCAGTACTTC
- TRBJ1-6 - TRBV19 CASSIGTQGGNSPLHF TGTGCCAGTAGTATAGGTACACAGGGCGGCAATTCACCCCTCCACTTT
- TRBJ1-5 TRBD1 TRBV2 CASRGTVNQPQHF TGTGCCAGCAGGGGGACAGTCAATCAGCCCCAGCATTTT
- TRBJ1-1 - TRBV7-8 CASSRQGNGEAFF TGTGCCAGCAGCCGCCAGGGAAACGGTGAAGCTTTCTTT
- TRBJ1-5 - TRBV9 CASSADSSNQPQHF TGTGCCAGCAGCGCCGACTCTAGCAATCAGCCCCAGCATTTT